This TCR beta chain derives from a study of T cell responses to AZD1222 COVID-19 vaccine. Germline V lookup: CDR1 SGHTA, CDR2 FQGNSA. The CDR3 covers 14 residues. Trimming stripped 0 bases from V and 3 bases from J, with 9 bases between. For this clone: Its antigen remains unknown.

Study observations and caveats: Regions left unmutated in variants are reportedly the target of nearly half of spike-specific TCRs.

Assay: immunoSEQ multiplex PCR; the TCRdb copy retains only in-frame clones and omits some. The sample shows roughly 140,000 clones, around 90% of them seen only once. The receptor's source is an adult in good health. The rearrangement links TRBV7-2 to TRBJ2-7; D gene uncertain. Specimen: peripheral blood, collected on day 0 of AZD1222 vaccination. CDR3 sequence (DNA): TGTGCCAGCAGCTTAGCTTCGAGAGGCTACGAGCAGTACTTC. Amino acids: CASSLASRGYEQYF.